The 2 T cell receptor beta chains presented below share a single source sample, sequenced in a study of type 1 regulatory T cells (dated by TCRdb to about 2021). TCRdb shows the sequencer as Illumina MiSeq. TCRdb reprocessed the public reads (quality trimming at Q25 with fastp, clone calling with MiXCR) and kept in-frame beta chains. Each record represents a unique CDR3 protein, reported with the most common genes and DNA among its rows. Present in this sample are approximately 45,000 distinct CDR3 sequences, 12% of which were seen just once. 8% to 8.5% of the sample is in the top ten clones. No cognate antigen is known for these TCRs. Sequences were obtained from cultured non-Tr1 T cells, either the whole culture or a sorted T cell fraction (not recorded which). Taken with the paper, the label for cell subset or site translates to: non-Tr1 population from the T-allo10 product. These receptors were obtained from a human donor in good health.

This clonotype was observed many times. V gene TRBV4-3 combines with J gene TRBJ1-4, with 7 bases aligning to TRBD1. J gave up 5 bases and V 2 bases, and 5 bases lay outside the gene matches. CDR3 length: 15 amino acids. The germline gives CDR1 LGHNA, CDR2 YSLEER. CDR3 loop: CASSQNWDRNEKLFF. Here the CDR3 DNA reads TGCGCCAGCAGCCAAAACTGGGACAGAAATGAAAAACTGTTTTTT.

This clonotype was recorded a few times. The chain's CDR3 is CASSIGGTHNEQFF. CDR3 nucleotides: TGTGCCAGTAGTATAGGGGGCACCCACAATGAGCAGTTCTTC. V usage is TRBV19 and J usage is TRBJ2-1; D is perhaps TRBD1 (5 bases). Trimming left V 1 base short and J 5 bases short, with 9 bases between. The CDR3 length is 14 residues. CDR1 and CDR2 from the germline V gene are LNHDA and SQIVND (reference sequence).